Following are 29 T cell receptor beta chains from one sample sequenced in a study of blood T cell repertoires in COVID-19. The assay was immunoSEQ multiplex PCR, and TCRdb's table has in-frame clones only and misses some. The table shows 95,000 to 150,000 clones, with 82% occurring only once. The sequencing input was peripheral blood. These receptors originate from a woman between 70 and 85 years old with acute or convalescent COVID-19.

V is TRBV7-9 and J is TRBJ2-2; the match to TRBD1 covers 7 bases. The ends lost 5 bases at V and 0 bases at J; junction bases unmatched: 9. Germline-derived CDR1 and CDR2 are SEHNR and FQNEAQ (reference sequence). The CDR3 has 17 amino acids. CDR3: CASSLGTVFSNTGELFF. CDR3 bases: TGTGCCAGCAGCCTCGGGACAGTTTTTTCGAACACCGGGGAGCTGTTTTTT.

CDR3 DNA: TGTGCCAGCTCACCACCTTACAGGGTGAACACTGAAGCTTTCTTT. It yields the protein CASSPPYRVNTEAFF. J is TRBJ1-1 and V is TRBV18, with a possible D match to TRBD1 (6 bases). The CDR3 is made up of 15 amino acids. Trimming cost V 0 bases and J 0 bases, with 8 bases left between them. Germline values: CDR1 KGHSH, CDR2 LQKENI.

The V call is TRBV5-5, the J call TRBJ1-4, with 9 bases that match TRBD1. CDR3 length equals 17 residues. Germline CDR1 reads SGHKS; CDR2 reads YYEKEE (reference sequence). V lost 5 bases to trimming and J lost 1 base; unmatched junction nucleotides: 9. In nucleotides, the CDR3 is TGTGCCAGCAGTACCTCGGGGACAGGGTTAACTAATGAAAAACTGTTTTTT. This codes for CASSTSGTGLTNEKLFF.

The CDR3 region is CASSLYAGTGPSETEAFF. As DNA, the CDR3 is TGTGCCAGCAGTCTTTATGCCGGGACAGGGCCCTCTGAGACTGAAGCTTTCTTT. The chain links TRBV11-3 to TRBJ1-1, with 9 bases fitting TRBD1. Germline V gene lookup returns CDR1 SGHNT and CDR2 YENEEA. V was clipped by 6 bases and J by 5 bases; unmatched bases: 19. The CDR3 has 18 residues.

V gene TRBV5-6 combines with J gene TRBJ2-7; 7 bases agree with TRBD1. The CDR3 runs to 12 residues. Germline V gene sequence: CDR1 SGHDT, CDR2 YYEEEE. V lost 4 bases to trimming and J lost 3 bases; unmatched junction nucleotides: 1. Here the CDR3 DNA reads TGTGCCAGCAGCAGGGACAGCTACGAGCAGTACGTC. It translates to CASSRDSYEQYV.

The genes are TRBV27 and TRBJ1-6; D not resolved. CDR3 length: 12 amino acids. V dropped 2 bases and J dropped 7 bases, with 3 bases sitting between them. The germline V gene has CDR1 MNHEY and CDR2 SMNVEV (reference sequence). CDR3 in DNA: TGTGCCAGCAGTTTAGGCAATTCACCCCTCCACTTT. Residues: CASSLGNSPLHF.

This chain uses TRBV4-1 with TRBJ1-2; possibly TRBD1 for D (5 bases). Germline V gene sequence: CDR1 MGHRA, CDR2 YSYEKL. The CDR3 sequence is 16 residues long. Trimming took off 3 bases at V and 1 base at J, with 15 bases between the two ends. The CDR3 sequence: CASSQARGGLNYGYTF. DNA for the CDR3: TGCGCCAGCAGCCAGGCGAGGGGAGGGCTTAACTATGGCTACACCTTC.

The rearrangement uses TRBV3-1 (or the pseudogene TRBV3-2) and TRBJ2-3, with D possibly matching TRBD2 (7 bases). Between the trimmed V and J ends, which lost 8 bases and 4 bases, there was a span of 16 bases. This CDR3 comprises 14 residues. Germline CDR1 reads LGHDT; CDR2 reads YNNKEL (reference sequence). The chain's CDR3 is CASAEGGGADTQYF. The CDR3 coding sequence is TGTGCCAGCGCGGAGGGCGGGGGCGCAGATACGCAGTATTTT.

This chain uses TRBV10-3 with TRBJ2-3; 13 bases align to TRBD2. V was pared by 6 bases and J by 4 bases, with 4 bases of the junction left unmatched. The CDR3 is made up of 15 amino acids. The germline CDR1 and CDR2 sequences are ENHRY and SYGVKD. CDR3 protein: CAISGLAGEADTQYF. DNA for the CDR3: TGTGCCATCAGCGGACTAGCGGGGGAAGCAGATACGCAGTATTTT.

The rearrangement joins TRBV6-6 to TRBJ1-2, with D possibly matching TRBD1 (5 bases). CDR1 and CDR2 (germline): MNHNY, SVGAGI (reference sequence). V was trimmed by 7 bases and J by 4 bases, leaving 13 bases between them. The CDR3 has 13 residues. As DNA, the CDR3 is TGTGCCAGCACCTTAGGGGCCTCCTATGGCTACACCTTC. Protein sequence: CASTLGASYGYTF.

A few counts support this clone. The chain couples TRBV5-4 to TRBJ1-6; D is uncertain. The CDR3 loop spans 12 amino acids. The V and J ends lost 3 bases and 8 bases respectively, with 6 bases between them. Germline CDR1 is SGHNT and CDR2 is YYREEE (reference sequence). The CDR3 DNA is TGTGCCAGCAGCTCCAGCGATTCACCCCTCCACTTT. This gives the protein CASSSSDSPLHF.

The chain carries TRBV2 and TRBJ1-2, with D unclear. Trimming removed 0 bases from V and 4 bases from J, with 15 bases in between. CDR3 length equals 16 residues. Per the germline V gene, CDR1 is SNHLY and CDR2 is FYNNEI. The CDR3 loop is CASSEALLLRSYGYTF. The CDR3 region has the DNA TGTGCCAGCAGTGAAGCGCTTCTTTTGCGCTCCTATGGCTACACCTTC.

This rearrangement joins TRBV9 to TRBJ1-2; possibly TRBD1 for D (5 bases). V lost 6 bases, J lost 7 bases, and 22 bases lay in between. This CDR3 comprises 15 residues. Per the germline V gene, CDR1 is SGDLS and CDR2 is YYNGEE. CDR3 residues: CASTPFPGQGGGYTF. DNA for the CDR3: TGTGCCAGCACCCCCTTTCCGGGGCAGGGAGGTGGCTACACCTTC.

V is TRBV24-1 and J is TRBJ2-2, with TRBD1 as a possible D gene (6 bases). Germline V gene sequence: CDR1 KGHDR, CDR2 SFDVKD. Trimming pared 6 bases from V and 6 bases from J, leaving 16 bases between. This CDR3 is 15 amino acids long. CDR3 residues: CATSSFAHRAGELFF. The CDR3 bases are TGTGCCACCAGTTCCTTTGCACACAGGGCCGGGGAGCTGTTTTTT.

The V gene is TRBV6-5, the J gene TRBJ2-7; TRBD1 aligns across 10 bases. CDR1 and CDR2 from the germline V gene are MNHEY and SVGAGI. The CDR3 is made up of 15 amino acids. Trimming cost V 6 bases and J 3 bases; bases outside gene matches: 8. This CDR3 is CASRVGGTGVYEQYV. Written as DNA, the CDR3 is TGTGCCAGCAGGGTGGGAGGGACAGGGGTCTACGAGCAGTACGTC.

This chain uses TRBV11-3 with TRBJ2-2; TRBD2 matches 9 bases. The CDR3 length is 13 residues. The germline V gene encodes CDR1 SGHNT and CDR2 YENEEA. CDR3 coding DNA: TGTGGCGGGGGGGGCCCGAACACCGGGGAGCTGTTTTTT. It yields the protein CGGGGPNTGELFF.

The chain links TRBV6-5 to TRBJ1-2; possible D gene TRBD1, 6 bases. Germline CDR1 and CDR2: MNHEY and SVGAGI. The CDR3 runs to 15 residues. Between the trimmed V and J ends, which lost 6 bases and 2 bases, there was a span of 16 bases. In nucleotides, the CDR3 is TGTGCCAGCAGCTTAACGACAGGACCGAACTATGGCTACACCTTC. It specifies CASSLTTGPNYGYTF.

A few counts support this clone. The chain recombines TRBV7-2 with TRBJ1-4, with 11 bases lining up with TRBD1. The V segment lost 2 bases and the J segment 8 bases; nucleotides outside the gene matches: 4. Germline lookup yields CDR1 SGHTA and CDR2 FQGNSA. This CDR3 is built from 15 residues. CDR3 amino acids: CASSLTGTGGEKLFF. Written as DNA, the CDR3 is TGTGCCAGCAGCTTAACCGGGACAGGGGGGGAAAAACTGTTTTTT.

The rearrangement joins TRBV7-6 to TRBJ2-6, with a tentative D call TRBD1 (6 bases). V shed 4 bases and J shed 0 bases, with 10 bases lying between them. The V gene's germline CDR1 is SGHVS and CDR2 FNYEAQ. The CDR3 has 16 residues. The CDR3 sequence is CASSWTANSGANVLTF. CDR3 nucleotides: TGTGCCAGCAGCTGGACAGCTAACTCTGGGGCCAACGTCCTGACTTTC. The variable domain in full, with the rest retrieved from reference TRBV7-6 and TRBJ2-6, is GAGVSQSPRYKVTKRGQDVALRCDPISGHVSLYWYRQALGQGPEFLTYFNYEAQQDKSGLPNDRFSAERPEGSISTLTIQRTEQRDSAMYRCASSWTANSGANVLTFGAGSRLTVL.

This clone showed up just once. The V gene is TRBV11-2, the J gene TRBJ2-7, with 8 bases aligning to TRBD1. The V gene's germline CDR1 is SGHAT and CDR2 FQNNGV. The CDR3 is made up of 16 amino acids. Germline trimming cut 4 bases from V and 0 bases from J; bases unmatched to any gene: 8. CDR3 sequence reads: CASSSVDRAHSYEQYF. CDR3 DNA: TGTGCCAGCAGCTCTGTGGACAGGGCCCACTCCTACGAGCAGTACTTC. Full variable domain (rest looked up from reference TRBV11-2 and TRBJ2-7): EAGVAQSPRYKIIEKRQSVAFWCNPISGHATLYWYQQILGQGPKLLIQFQNNGVVDDSQLPKDRFSAERLKGVDSTLKIQPAKLEDSAVYLCASSSVDRAHSYEQYFGPGTRLTVT.

The chain links TRBV4-1 to TRBJ1-1; D remains ambiguous. The CDR3 extends over 15 amino acids. Germline CDR1 MGHRA, CDR2 YSYEKL. V was shortened by 5 bases and J by 0 bases, with 13 bases between the two germline ends. Written as DNA, the CDR3 is TGCGCCAGCAGCGTTTGGGAGGACCTGAACACTGAAGCTTTCTTT. Amino acids: CASSVWEDLNTEAFF.

The chain joins TRBV6-5 to TRBJ2-6, with D hard to call. CDR3 size: 13 residues. Germline lookup yields CDR1 MNHEY and CDR2 SVGAGI. The V gene lost 3 bases and the J gene lost 2 bases, with 2 bases spanning the gap. In nucleotides, the CDR3 is TGTGCCAGCAGTTATACTGGGGCCAACGTCCTGACTTTC. Protein product: CASSYTGANVLTF.

The chain couples TRBV7-8 to TRBJ2-1; the D gene is possibly TRBD1 (5 bases). V gave up 2 bases and J gave up 7 bases, with 15 bases separating them. CDR1 SGHVS and CDR2 FQNEAQ come from the germline V gene. The CDR3 loop spans 15 amino acids. CDR3 residues: CASSLRFLGVNEQFF. CDR3 coding DNA: TGTGCCAGCAGCTTAAGGTTTTTAGGGGTTAATGAGCAGTTCTTC.

V is TRBV18 and J is TRBJ1-2, with D perhaps matching TRBD1 (5 bases). The CDR3 runs to 11 residues. Germline CDR1 is KGHSH and CDR2 is LQKENI. Trimming took off 6 bases at V and 6 bases at J, with 8 bases between the two ends. The CDR3 nucleotides are TGTGCCAGCTCGTCGGGGGATGGCTACACCTTC. This translates into CASSSGDGYTF.

The chain recombines TRBV5-1 with TRBJ1-2, with a weak D call TRBD1 (5 bases). The length of the CDR3 is 17 residues. CDR1 is SGHRS, CDR2 YFSETQ, per germline. Trimming pared 7 bases from V and 8 bases from J, leaving 30 bases between. CDR3 sequence reads: CASGPHPGGDPLGGYTF. CDR3 nucleotide sequence: TGCGCCAGCGGGCCCCACCCTGGGGGGGACCCTTTGGGCGGCTACACCTTC.

V and J are TRBV7-9 and TRBJ2-5; D possibly corresponds to TRBD1 (7 bases). Trimming cost V 5 bases and J 5 bases, with 18 bases left between them. The CDR3 runs to 15 residues. Germline-derived CDR1 and CDR2 are SEHNR and FQNEAQ (reference sequence). The CDR3 coding sequence is TGTGCCAGCAGCATCGGGACAGTCGGAGGGGAGACCCAGTACTTC. Amino acid sequence: CASSIGTVGGETQYF.

The rearrangement uses TRBV19 and TRBJ2-6; D not certain. The CDR3 loop spans 17 amino acids. The V end lost 0 bases, the J end lost 0 bases, and 9 bases lay between the germline ends. Looked up from germline, CDR1 is LNHDA and CDR2 is SQIVND (reference sequence). The CDR3 region has the DNA TGTGCCAGTAGTATAGAAATCCCTTTCTCTGGGGCCAACGTCCTGACTTTC. This sequence encodes CASSIEIPFSGANVLTF.

This clone is a singleton in its sample. The chain is built from TRBV18 and TRBJ1-3, with TRBD1 as a possible D gene (5 bases). CDR1 KGHSH and CDR2 LQKENI come from the germline V gene. There are 16 residues in the CDR3. Trimming stripped 3 bases from V and 0 bases from J, with 12 bases between. The CDR3 reads CASSPQGPYSGNTIYF. In DNA form, the CDR3 reads TGTGCCAGCTCACCTCAGGGCCCTTACTCTGGAAACACCATATATTTT.

This clone was detected only once. The chain couples TRBV5-5 to TRBJ2-5, with TRBD2 matching 9 bases. Looked up from germline, CDR1 is SGHKS and CDR2 is YYEKEE (reference sequence). The CDR3 has 13 residues. The J segment lost 3 bases and the V segment lost 4 bases, leaving 1 base of the junction unmatched. This CDR3 is CASSRGGEETQYF. The CDR3 nucleotides are TGTGCCAGCAGCCGCGGGGGGGAAGAGACCCAGTACTTC.